These 8 T cell receptor beta chains were all obtained from the same sample, sequenced in a study of cytomegalovirus exposure and HLA in healthy donors. The study ran its PCR with 60 Vbeta and 13 Jbeta primers. Clones were read by immunoSEQ multiplex PCR, and TCRdb kept only the in-frame ones, dropping some. The repertoire consists of 100,000 to 150,000 clones, with approximately 80% occurring once and the leading ten covering around 3.6%. The sample comprised PBMCs. The receptors were gathered from a middle-aged man in good health and CMV-seronegative.

The chain has TRBV2 and TRBJ2-5, with 10 bases identical to TRBD2. The CDR3 covers 13 residues. Germline CDR1 and CDR2: SNHLY and FYNNEI. Trimming at V came to 7 bases and at J to 7 bases, leaving 6 bases not matched to a gene. In nucleotides, the CDR3 is TGTGCCAGCACGCCTAGCGGGGGTCTGACCCAGTACTTC. Encoded protein: CASTPSGGLTQYF.

J is TRBJ2-3 and V is TRBV5-1, with TRBD1 matching 10 bases. The CDR3 runs 15 residues. CDR1 is SGHRS and CDR2 is YFSETQ in the germline V gene. With V trimmed by 5 bases and J by 2 bases, 5 bases remained unmatched. The CDR3 spells CASRRGTGATDTQYF. The CDR3 DNA reads TGCGCCAGCAGAAGAGGGACAGGGGCCACAGATACGCAGTATTTT.

The sample holds a few counts of this clone. The chain has TRBV18 and TRBJ1-1, with TRBD1 as a possible D gene (5 bases). V was trimmed by 6 bases and J by 6 bases, leaving 14 bases between them. The CDR3 spans 13 residues. Germline lookup yields CDR1 KGHSH and CDR2 LQKENI. CDR3 DNA: TGTGCCAGCTCCCCCGGAGGGGACCCTGAAGCTTTCTTT. Amino acid sequence: CASSPGGDPEAFF. The full variable domain, rest sourced from reference TRBV18 and TRBJ1-1, is NAGVMQNPRHLVRRRGQEARLRCSPMKGHSHVYWYRQLPEEGLKFMVYLQKENIIDESGMPKERFSAEFPKEGPSILRIQQVVRGDSAAYFCASSPGGDPEAFFGQGTRLTVV.

V and J are TRBV9 and TRBJ1-4, with a weak D call TRBD1 (5 bases). CDR1 is SGDLS, CDR2 YYNGEE, per germline. This CDR3 comprises 18 residues. Trimming took 0 bases from V and 3 from J, leaving 18 bases between them. The CDR3 protein is CASSVGDRSWGANEKLFF. The CDR3 nucleotides read TGTGCCAGCAGCGTAGGTGACAGAAGTTGGGGCGCTAATGAAAAACTGTTTTTT.

The V call is TRBV10-3, the J call TRBJ2-3, with TRBD1 matching over 11 bases. From germline, CDR1 is ENHRY and CDR2 SYGVKD. The CDR3 is 14 residues long. V gave up 10 bases and J gave up 5 bases; unmatched junction bases: 8. The CDR3 bases are TGTGCCACCGTAAAAGGGACAGGGGGAGATACGCAGTATTTT. Protein sequence: CATVKGTGGDTQYF.

V is TRBV7-8 and J is TRBJ2-5; possible D gene TRBD1, 6 bases. The DNA end is more similar to TRBJ2-7, so the J call may be wrong. The CDR3 length is 13 residues. The germline CDR1 and CDR2 sequences are SGHVS and FQNEAQ. The CDR3 reads CASSRETGTEQYF. DNA of the CDR3: TGTGCCAGCAGCCGGGAAACAGGGACCGAGCAGTACTTC.

This chain connects TRBV7-8 to TRBJ2-7; no clear D gene. V lost 5 bases and J 3 bases, leaving 11 bases between the germline ends. CDR1 SGHVS and CDR2 FQNEAQ come from the germline V gene. The CDR3 is 13 amino acids. CDR3 sequence: CASSDRRYYEQYF. The CDR3 DNA reads as TGTGCCAGCAGCGACCGGCGGTACTACGAGCAGTACTTC. The entire variable domain, with the rest obtained from reference TRBV7-8 and TRBJ2-7, is as follows: GAGVSQSPRYKVAKRGQDVALRCDPISGHVSLFWYQQALGQGPEFLTYFQNEAQLDKSGLPSDRFFAERPEGSVSTLKIQRTQQEDSAVYLCASSDRRYYEQYFGPGTRLTVT.

This clone was detected a few times. The rearrangement links TRBV4-1 to TRBJ2-2; D remains unclear. With 1 base removed from V and 5 bases from J, the gap between germline ends came to 8 bases. Germline CDR1 is MGHRA and CDR2 is YSYEKL. CDR3 length: 14 amino acids. The CDR3 spells CASSQGLVTGELFF. The CDR3, as DNA: TGCGCCAGCAGCCAAGGCTTAGTAACCGGGGAGCTGTTTTTT.